One and the same sample provided the 3 T cell receptor beta chains below, sequenced in a study of somatic mutations in cytotoxic T cells in rheumatoid arthritis (dated by TCRdb to about 2017). The library came from the immunoSEQ multiplex PCR assay. TCRdb's version of the immuneACCESS table is confined to in-frame rearrangements and falls short of the full clone set. An unresolved V gene accounts for under half of the shortfall where checked; the remainder is of unknown origin. Here the sample has approximately 17,000 clones; 79% occur a single time. Roughly a fifth of the sample is taken by the ten largest. What was sequenced was CD8+ T cells sorted from blood. These receptors originate from an adult with rheumatoid arthritis.

The chain has TRBV6-6 and TRBJ1-2; possible D gene TRBD1, 6 bases. Germline assignment: CDR1 MNHNY and CDR2 SVGAGI (reference sequence). This CDR3 contains 14 residues. V was trimmed by 0 bases and J by 2 bases, leaving 7 bases between them. CDR3 sequence: CASSYSQGNYGYTF. The CDR3 nucleotides are TGTGCCAGCAGTTACTCGCAGGGGAACTATGGCTACACCTTC.

By sample fraction, this clone is medium-sized. The chain recombines TRBV27 with TRBJ1-4; the D gene is possibly TRBD1 (5 bases). The CDR3 totals 16 residues. Trimming removed 7 bases at V and 1 base at J, with 16 bases between. Germline V gene sequence: CDR1 MNHEY, CDR2 SMNVEV (reference sequence). As DNA, the CDR3 is TGTGCCAGCAACCCGAAGGGGCCGGTAACTAATGAAAAACTGTTTTTT. This encodes CASNPKGPVTNEKLFF.

This sequence joins TRBV6-5 and TRBJ1-1; D may be TRBD1 (6 bases). The CDR3 covers 14 residues. Trimming took 7 bases from V and 0 from J, leaving 12 bases between them. CDR1 is MNHEY and CDR2 is SVGAGI in the germline V gene. The CDR3 protein is CASIGGGMNTEAFF. CDR3 DNA: TGTGCCAGCATAGGGGGGGGAATGAACACTGAAGCTTTCTTT.